This T cell receptor (beta chain) was sequenced for a study of blood T cell repertoires in COVID-19. Study-level background: Acute and convalescent COVID-19 specimens originated in the United States, Italy and Spain. PBMCs, B-cell-depleted T cells, or T cells were the source of the cDNA or gDNA that made up the material.

Authors' methods: Amplified reference gene primers provided the basis for estimating nucleated cell counts. Some clones are missing from TCRdb's copy, which holds only in-frame ones; the method was immunoSEQ multiplex PCR. V and J calls and clone size follow that table, whereas D and trimming were derived from the DNA. The repertoire holds approximately 48,000 clones, with 85% to 90% as singletons. Per germline, CDR1 MNHEY and CDR2 SMNVEV (reference sequence). After removal of 6 bases from V and 5 bases from J, the junction contained 7 bases not matched to a gene. The CDR3 runs 14 residues. The sequenced sample was peripheral blood. The chain recombines TRBV27 with TRBJ2-1, with 7 bases aligning to TRBD1. This sequence originates from a man aged 55 to 70 with acute or convalescent COVID-19. For the CDR3, the DNA is TGTGCCAGCAGCTGGGACAGTAGCGACAATGAGCAGTTCTTC. Translated: CASSWDSSDNEQFF.